The clone carrying this T cell receptor (beta chain) was seen a handful of times. The antigen is not known. TCRdb re-derived calls from the 5' RACE reads in MiXCR, one entry per CDR3 protein. Of around 300,000 distinct CDR3 sequences listed, around 13% are singletons. The sample belongs to a study of T-cell memory formation after mild COVID-19. Across the whole study: Each donor largely had its own TCR clusters.

Overall study results and limits: The authors left the SARS-CoV-2 specificity of second-wave clones peaking on day 37 unconfirmed.

Trimming took off 6 bases at V and 4 bases at J, with 10 bases between the two ends. The CDR3 length is 13 residues. The sequencing input was PBMCs or a T cell subset sorted from them (not recorded which). The chain has TRBV12-3 or TRBV12-4 and TRBJ1-3; D gene uncertain. The TCR originated in a man in his late teens or twenties who had mild COVID-19 (a few samples of this study predate the infection). Cell type and time point are not known. CDR3 region: CASSDPPGNTIYF. The CDR3 bases are TGTGCCAGCAGCGATCCTCCGGGAAACACCATATATTTT.